These T cell receptor beta chains were read from a single sample in a study of T cells in Graves' hyperthyroidism and ophthalmopathy. TCRdb analysed the multiplex PCR reads with MiXCR anew, one entry per CDR3 protein. The sample carries about 700,000 distinct CDR3 sequences, around 13% recorded once. The sample consisted of blood. All receptors come from a young woman with Graves' hyperthyroidism. The CDR3 runs from the conserved cysteine through the conserved F or W. A D gene is named only where the DNA matches it firmly.

>TRBV12-3/TRBV12-4|TRBD1|TRBJ2-3
CASSEGAWSPDTQYF
>TRBV11-1|TRBD2|TRBJ2-7
CASSLFGGGSYEQYF
>TRBV6-1|.|TRBJ1-1
CASSEAVLFGTGGTMNTEAFF
>TRBV2|TRBD1|TRBJ2-5
CASSETGGAKTQYF
>TRBV11-2|TRBD1|TRBJ2-1
CASSSGTGLGNEQFF
>TRBV12-3/TRBV12-4|.|TRBJ2-1
CASSFGPLQFF
>TRBV10-3|.|TRBJ1-2
CAISEDRIAGYTF
>TRBV20-1|TRBD1|TRBJ1-1
CSAARQGRTEAFF
>TRBV5-5|TRBD1|TRBJ2-6
CASRKQGASAGANVLTF
>TRBV30|.|TRBJ2-3
CAWSVQVITDTQYF
>TRBV12-3/TRBV12-4|TRBD1|TRBJ2-3
CASRSYRGKADTQYF
>TRBV5-1|TRBD2|TRBJ2-5
CASSSGLAGGPRAQYF
>TRBV7-2|.|TRBJ1-4
CASSLEGSHPAPFQKLFF
>TRBV18|TRBD1|TRBJ1-1
CASSQGTGFTEASF
>TRBV18|.|TRBJ2-1
CASSRSSGTLYNEQFF
>TRBV20-1|.|TRBJ2-7
CSARLVGEFYEQYF
>TRBV10-3|TRBD1|TRBJ2-7
CAISGTASYEQYF
>TRBV30|.|TRBJ1-1
CAWSPPGKRDTEAFF
>TRBV5-8|TRBD1|TRBJ1-2
CASSYRDRFYGYTF
>TRBV27|TRBD2|TRBJ2-3
CASSSYAGGTDTQYF
>TRBV29-1|.|TRBJ1-1
CSGCRSGGYTEAFF
>TRBV12-3/TRBV12-4|.|TRBJ2-2
CASTTPWGRGTGELFF
>TRBV9|.|TRBJ2-1
CASSVESTDEQFF
>TRBV28|.|TRBJ2-3
CASSTEGLGTDTQYF
>TRBV7-9|.|TRBJ2-5
CASSFLRRTQETQYF
>TRBV24-1|.|TRBJ2-1
CATSDVGLTNEQFF
>TRBV10-3|.|TRBJ2-7
CAISAGSIEQYF
>TRBV28|.|TRBJ2-1
CASSFAFLGSSYNEQFF
>TRBV29-1|TRBD2|TRBJ2-7
CSVFGGDNSYEQYF
>TRBV20-1|.|TRBJ2-3
CSADQDLRTDTQYF
>TRBV20-1|TRBD2|TRBJ2-1
CSARWPLAGEPSYNEQFF
>TRBV11-2|.|TRBJ1-5
CASSPPGGRPINQPQHF
>TRBV7-3|TRBD2|TRBJ2-7
CASSPGGPPYEQYF
>TRBV28|TRBD1|TRBJ2-1
CASRPGTGGYNEQFF
>TRBV3-1|TRBD2|TRBJ2-5
CASSQDRLAGVKETQYF
>TRBV13|.|TRBJ2-7
CASSSVHGEQYF
>TRBV6-2/TRBV6-3|TRBD2|TRBJ2-1
CASRTSGSAYNEQFF
>TRBV7-9|.|TRBJ1-4
CASSYRGRTNEKLFF
>TRBV20-1|.|TRBJ1-2
CSARVADRGFYGYTF
>TRBV3-1|.|TRBJ1-2
CASAGVNTLNYGYTF
>TRBV30|TRBD2|TRBJ2-7
CAWNQAGGVEQYF
>TRBV19|TRBD2|TRBJ2-4
CASSIDVLAGTKLAKNIQYF
>TRBV7-2|.|TRBJ2-7
CASSLVGATSYEQYF
>TRBV3-1|.|TRBJ2-3
CASSPSAESTDTQYF
>TRBV7-3|TRBD2|TRBJ2-3
CASSLTGGPSDTQYF
>TRBV30|.|TRBJ2-1
CAWKRVGESNEQFF
>TRBV20-1|.|TRBJ2-1
CSARPGEQFF